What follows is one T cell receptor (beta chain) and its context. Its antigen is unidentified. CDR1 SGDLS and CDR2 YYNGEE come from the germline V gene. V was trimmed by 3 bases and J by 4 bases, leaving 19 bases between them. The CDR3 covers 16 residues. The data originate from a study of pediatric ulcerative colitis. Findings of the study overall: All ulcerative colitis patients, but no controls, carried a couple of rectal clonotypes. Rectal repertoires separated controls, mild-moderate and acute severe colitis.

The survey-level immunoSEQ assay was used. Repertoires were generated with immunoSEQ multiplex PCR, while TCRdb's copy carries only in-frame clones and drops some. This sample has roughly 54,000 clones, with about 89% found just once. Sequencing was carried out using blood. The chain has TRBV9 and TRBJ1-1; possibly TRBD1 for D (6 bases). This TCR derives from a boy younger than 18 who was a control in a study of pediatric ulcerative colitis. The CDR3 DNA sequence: TGTGCCAGCAGCGGATACAGGGTGAGGGATACCACTGAAGCTTTCTTT. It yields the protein CASSGYRVRDTTEAFF.